The sequence of this T cell receptor beta chain was determined in a study of blood T cell repertoires in COVID-19. For the study at large: From the United States, Italy and Spain came samples of acute and convalescent COVID-19.

Germline V gene data show CDR1 as SEHNR and CDR2 as FQNEAQ (reference sequence). The CDR3 contains 14 residues. V was trimmed by 5 bases and J by 3 bases, leaving 13 bases between them. Original data processing: Amplification of reference gene primers was used by the study to estimate nucleated cell counts. Sequencing used immunoSEQ multiplex PCR; TCRdb keeps in-frame clones, though not all of them. V, J and clone size are taken as reported in that table, and D and trimming were inferred from the DNA itself. This sample has 150,000 to 200,000 clones; more than 90% occur once, and the top ten carry 0.45% to 0.65%.

The specimen was peripheral blood. The chain combines TRBV7-9 with TRBJ2-5; D might be TRBD1 (6 bases). The sequence derives from a man between 50 and 59 years old with acute or convalescent COVID-19. CDR3 sequence reads: CASSTTGLEETQYF. In DNA, the CDR3 is TGTGCCAGCAGCACCACAGGGCTGGAAGAGACCCAGTACTTC.